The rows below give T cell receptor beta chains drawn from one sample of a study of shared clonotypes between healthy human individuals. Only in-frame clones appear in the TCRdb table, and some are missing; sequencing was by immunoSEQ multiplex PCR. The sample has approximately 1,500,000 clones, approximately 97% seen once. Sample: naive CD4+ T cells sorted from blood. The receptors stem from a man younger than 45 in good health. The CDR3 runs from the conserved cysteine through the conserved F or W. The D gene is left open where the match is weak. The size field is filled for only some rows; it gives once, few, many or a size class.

CDR3 DNA: TGTGCCAGCAGCTTGGTAGGGGCAGCTTCCTACAATGAGCAGTTCTTC
CDR3 protein: CASSLVGAASYNEQFF
V gene: TRBV5-5
D gene: NA
J gene: TRBJ2-1
clone size: NA

CDR3 DNA: TGTGCCAGCAGCGCGAATAGCGGGACGGGTGAGCAGTTCTTC
CDR3 protein: CASSANSGTGEQFF
V gene: TRBV2
D gene: TRBD2
J gene: TRBJ2-1
clone size: once

CDR3 DNA: TGTGCCACCGAGCCCACTAGCGGGAGGTCCGGGGAGCTGTTTTTT
CDR3 protein: CATEPTSGRSGELFF
V gene: TRBV2
D gene: TRBD2
J gene: TRBJ2-2
clone size: NA

CDR3 DNA: TGTGCCAGCAGTCCACTAGCGGGATCAAACTACGAGCAGTACTTC
CDR3 protein: CASSPLAGSNYEQYF
V gene: TRBV6-4
D gene: TRBD2
J gene: TRBJ2-7
clone size: NA

CDR3 DNA: TGTGCCAGCACCCGGGGGGGGGACAGGGGTCCCCACGAGCAGTACTTC
CDR3 protein: CASTRGGDRGPHEQYF
V gene: TRBV5-4
D gene: TRBD1
J gene: TRBJ2-7
clone size: NA

CDR3 DNA: TGTGCCAGCACCAATAGCGCCAGAGAGGAGCAGTTCTTC
CDR3 protein: CASTNSAREEQFF
V gene: TRBV7-6
D gene: NA
J gene: TRBJ2-1
clone size: NA

CDR3 DNA: TGTGCCAGCAGCCAAGGGGCAGGGGTGAACACTGAAGCTTTCTTT
CDR3 protein: CASSQGAGVNTEAFF
V gene: TRBV14
D gene: NA
J gene: TRBJ1-1
clone size: NA

CDR3 DNA: TGTGCCAGCAGCTTGGAGACAGGGGTGCGGGAGACCCAGTACTTC
CDR3 protein: CASSLETGVRETQYF
V gene: TRBV5-6
D gene: TRBD1
J gene: TRBJ2-5
clone size: NA

CDR3 DNA: TGCGCCACTAGCTACAGGGGCGGGACGCCGGACACTGAAGCTTTCTTT
CDR3 protein: CATSYRGGTPDTEAFF
V gene: TRBV5-1
D gene: TRBD1
J gene: TRBJ1-1
clone size: NA

CDR3 DNA: TGTGCCAGCAGCGTAGCGGGAGGTTACTCCTACGAGCAGTACTTC
CDR3 protein: CASSVAGGYSYEQYF
V gene: TRBV27
D gene: TRBD2
J gene: TRBJ2-7
clone size: NA

CDR3 DNA: TGCGCCAGCAGCCAAGAGAGCCTAGCGGGAGATCTTTTTCCATACGAGCAGTACTTC
CDR3 protein: CASSQESLAGDLFPYEQYF
V gene: TRBV4-3
D gene: TRBD2
J gene: TRBJ2-7
clone size: NA

CDR3 DNA: TGTGCCAGCAGCGTACAAGCGGGAGGCCCCAGAGGGGAGACCCAGTACTTC
CDR3 protein: CASSVQAGGPRGETQYF
V gene: TRBV9
D gene: TRBD2
J gene: TRBJ2-5
clone size: NA

CDR3 DNA: TGTGCCAGCAGCGCCGACCGGGGGCGGAGTAACACCGGGGAGCTGTTTTTT
CDR3 protein: CASSADRGRSNTGELFF
V gene: TRBV9
D gene: NA
J gene: TRBJ2-2
clone size: once

CDR3 DNA: TGTGCCAGCAGTTTTCCTCCCGGCAGTCCGCAAGAGACCCAGTACTTC
CDR3 protein: CASSFPPGSPQETQYF
V gene: TRBV28
D gene: NA
J gene: TRBJ2-5
clone size: once

CDR3 DNA: TGTGCCAGCAGTGGACAGGGGAACACAGATACGCAGTATTTT
CDR3 protein: CASSGQGNTDTQYF
V gene: TRBV2
D gene: TRBD1
J gene: TRBJ2-3
clone size: NA

CDR3 DNA: TGCAGTGCTGGACAGACAGAGGTCTACACCTTC
CDR3 protein: CSAGQTEVYTF
V gene: TRBV20-1
D gene: NA
J gene: TRBJ1-2
clone size: NA

CDR3 DNA: TGTGCCACCAGCCGCCCCCAAGGGGCGGGAAACACCATATATTTT
CDR3 protein: CATSRPQGAGNTIYF
V gene: TRBV15
D gene: NA
J gene: TRBJ1-3
clone size: NA

CDR3 DNA: TGTGCCAGCAGCTGGGGTAGCAATCAGCCCCAGCATTTT
CDR3 protein: CASSWGSNQPQHF
V gene: TRBV5-4
D gene: NA
J gene: TRBJ1-5
clone size: NA

CDR3 DNA: TGTGCCAGCAGATTAACTCCCAACTCTCCGGAGCTGTTTTTT
CDR3 protein: CASRLTPNSPELFF
V gene: TRBV7-9
D gene: NA
J gene: TRBJ2-2
clone size: few

CDR3 DNA: TGTGCCAGCAGCTCGGTAGACAGCCTAAACACTGAAGCTTTCTTT
CDR3 protein: CASSSVDSLNTEAFF
V gene: TRBV7-9
D gene: NA
J gene: TRBJ1-1
clone size: NA

CDR3 DNA: TGTGCCAGCAGCTTAGGGGCGGGACTAGCGGACACGTTGAACTTC
CDR3 protein: CASSLGAGLADTLNF
V gene: TRBV7-2
D gene: TRBD2
J gene: TRBJ2-7
clone size: once

CDR3 DNA: TGTGCCAGCAGCTCCCGGACTAGCGGGCAAGAGACCCAGTACTTC
CDR3 protein: CASSSRTSGQETQYF
V gene: TRBV7-2
D gene: TRBD2
J gene: TRBJ2-5
clone size: NA

CDR3 DNA: TGTGCCAGCTCACCGACAACTCGACAGGGGGGAGAAAAACTGTTTTTT
CDR3 protein: CASSPTTRQGGEKLFF
V gene: TRBV18
D gene: TRBD1
J gene: TRBJ1-4
clone size: NA

CDR3 DNA: TGTGCCTGGAGTTCCCCTGAACTAGGGGCCTACGAGCAGTACTTC
CDR3 protein: CAWSSPELGAYEQYF
V gene: TRBV30
D gene: NA
J gene: TRBJ2-7
clone size: NA

CDR3 DNA: TGTGCCAGCAGGGAACTCGGGACACCCGGCAGTCAGCCCCAGCATTTT
CDR3 protein: CASRELGTPGSQPQHF
V gene: TRBV25-1
D gene: NA
J gene: TRBJ1-5
clone size: NA

CDR3 DNA: TGTGCCAGTTTACCCCACCATAAGACCTCCTACGAGCAGTACTTC
CDR3 protein: CASLPHHKTSYEQYF
V gene: TRBV6-1
D gene: NA
J gene: TRBJ2-7
clone size: NA